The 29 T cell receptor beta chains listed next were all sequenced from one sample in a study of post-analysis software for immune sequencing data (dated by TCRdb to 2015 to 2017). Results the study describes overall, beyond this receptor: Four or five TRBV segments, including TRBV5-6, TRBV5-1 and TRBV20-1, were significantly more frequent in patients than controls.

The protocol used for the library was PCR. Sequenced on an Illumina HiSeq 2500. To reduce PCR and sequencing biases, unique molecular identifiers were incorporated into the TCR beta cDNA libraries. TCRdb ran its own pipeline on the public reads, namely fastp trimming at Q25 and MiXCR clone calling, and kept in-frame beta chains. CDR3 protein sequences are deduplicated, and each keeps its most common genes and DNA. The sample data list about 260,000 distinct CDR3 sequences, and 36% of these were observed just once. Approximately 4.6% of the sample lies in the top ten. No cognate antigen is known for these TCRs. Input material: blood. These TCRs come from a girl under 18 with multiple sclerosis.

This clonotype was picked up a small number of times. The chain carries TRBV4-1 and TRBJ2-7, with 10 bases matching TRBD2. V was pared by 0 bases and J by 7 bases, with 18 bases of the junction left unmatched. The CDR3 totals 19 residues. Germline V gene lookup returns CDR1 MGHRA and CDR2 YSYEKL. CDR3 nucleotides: TGCGCCAGCAGCCAAGACGGGCTAGCGGGAGTGCCCACCCGCAATGAGCAGTACTTC. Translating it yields CASSQDGLAGVPTRNEQYF.

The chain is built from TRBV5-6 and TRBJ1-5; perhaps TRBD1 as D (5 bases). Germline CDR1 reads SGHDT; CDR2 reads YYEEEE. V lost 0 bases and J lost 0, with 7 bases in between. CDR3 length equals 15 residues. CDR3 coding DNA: TGTGCCAGCAGCTTGGAAGGGGTTAGCAATCAGCCCCAGCATTTT. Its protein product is CASSLEGVSNQPQHF.

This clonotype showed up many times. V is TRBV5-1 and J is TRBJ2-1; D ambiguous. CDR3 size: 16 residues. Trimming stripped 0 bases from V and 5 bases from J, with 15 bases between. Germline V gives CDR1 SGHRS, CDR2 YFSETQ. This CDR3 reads CASSLGAVLPNNEQFF. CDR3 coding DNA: TGCGCCAGCAGCTTGGGCGCCGTTCTACCAAACAATGAGCAGTTCTTC.

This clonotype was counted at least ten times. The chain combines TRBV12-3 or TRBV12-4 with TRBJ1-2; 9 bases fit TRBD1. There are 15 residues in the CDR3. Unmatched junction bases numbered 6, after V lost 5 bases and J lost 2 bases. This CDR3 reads CASSADRGWNYGYTF. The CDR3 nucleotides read TGTGCCAGCAGTGCGGACAGGGGATGGAACTATGGCTACACCTTC.

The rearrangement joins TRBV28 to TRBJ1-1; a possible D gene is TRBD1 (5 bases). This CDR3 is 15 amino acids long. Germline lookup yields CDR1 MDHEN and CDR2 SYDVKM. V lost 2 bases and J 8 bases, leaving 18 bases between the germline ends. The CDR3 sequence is CASSLAGPTPNEAFF. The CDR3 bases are TGTGCCAGCAGTTTAGCGGGGCCCACGCCCAACGAAGCTTTCTTT.

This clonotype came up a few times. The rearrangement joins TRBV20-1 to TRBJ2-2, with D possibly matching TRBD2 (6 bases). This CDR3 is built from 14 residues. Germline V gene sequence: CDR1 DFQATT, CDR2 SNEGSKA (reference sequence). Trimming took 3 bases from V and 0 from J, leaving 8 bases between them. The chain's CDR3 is CSASGTSNTGELFF. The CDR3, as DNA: TGCAGTGCTAGCGGGACTTCGAACACCGGGGAGCTGTTTTTT.

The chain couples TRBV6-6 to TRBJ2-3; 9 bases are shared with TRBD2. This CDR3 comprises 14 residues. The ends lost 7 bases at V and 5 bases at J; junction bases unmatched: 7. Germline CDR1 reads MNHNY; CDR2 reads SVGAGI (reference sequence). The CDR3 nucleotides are TGTGCCAGCACTATAGCGGGGGCCCAAGATACGCAGTATTTT. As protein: CASTIAGAQDTQYF.

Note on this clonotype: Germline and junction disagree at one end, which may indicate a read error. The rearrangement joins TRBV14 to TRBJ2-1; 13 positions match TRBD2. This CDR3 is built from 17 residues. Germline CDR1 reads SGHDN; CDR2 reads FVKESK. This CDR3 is CASSLRTSGRVKETQFF. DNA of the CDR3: TGTGCTAGCAGCCTACGGACTAGCGGGAGAGTAAAAGAGACCCAGTTCTTC.

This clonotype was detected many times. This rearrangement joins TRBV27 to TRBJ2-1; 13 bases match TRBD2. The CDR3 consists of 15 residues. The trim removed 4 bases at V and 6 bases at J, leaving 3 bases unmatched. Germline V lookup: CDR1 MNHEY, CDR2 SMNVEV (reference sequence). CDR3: CASSSGTSGANEQFF. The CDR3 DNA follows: TGTGCCAGCAGTTCCGGGACTAGCGGGGCCAATGAGCAGTTCTTC.

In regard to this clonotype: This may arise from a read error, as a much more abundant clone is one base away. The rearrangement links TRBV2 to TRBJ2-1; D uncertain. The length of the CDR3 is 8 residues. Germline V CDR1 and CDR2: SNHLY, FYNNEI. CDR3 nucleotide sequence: TGTGTCAGCAGTGATAAGTTCTTC. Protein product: CVSSDKFF.

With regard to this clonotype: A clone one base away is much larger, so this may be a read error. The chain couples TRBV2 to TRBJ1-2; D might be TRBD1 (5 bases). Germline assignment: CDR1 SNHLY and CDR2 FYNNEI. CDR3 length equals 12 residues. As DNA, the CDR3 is TGTGTCAGCACCCTGGACGGGGGGGGCTACACCTTC. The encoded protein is CVSTLDGGGYTF.

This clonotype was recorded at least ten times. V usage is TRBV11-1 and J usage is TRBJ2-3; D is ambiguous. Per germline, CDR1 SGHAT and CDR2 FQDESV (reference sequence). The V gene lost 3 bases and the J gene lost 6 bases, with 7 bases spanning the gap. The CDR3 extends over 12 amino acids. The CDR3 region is CASSLLVDTQYF. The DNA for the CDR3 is TGTGCCAGCAGCTTGCTAGTGGATACGCAGTATTTT.

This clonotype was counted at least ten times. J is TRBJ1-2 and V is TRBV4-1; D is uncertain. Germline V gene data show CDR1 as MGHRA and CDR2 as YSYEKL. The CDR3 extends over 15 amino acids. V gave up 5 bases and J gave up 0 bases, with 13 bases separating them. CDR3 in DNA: TGCGCCAGCAGCTTCGGGAAGAGCACTAACTATGGCTACACCTTC. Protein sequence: CASSFGKSTNYGYTF.

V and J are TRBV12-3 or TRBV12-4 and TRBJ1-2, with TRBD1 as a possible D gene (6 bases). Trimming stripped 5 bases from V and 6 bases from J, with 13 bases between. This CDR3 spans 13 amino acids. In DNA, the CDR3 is TGTGCCAGCAGTCCGGACAGAGTCAATGGCTACACCTTC. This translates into CASSPDRVNGYTF.

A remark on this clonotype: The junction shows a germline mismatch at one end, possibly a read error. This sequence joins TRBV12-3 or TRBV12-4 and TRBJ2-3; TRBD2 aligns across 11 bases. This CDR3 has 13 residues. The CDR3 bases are TGTGCCAGCAGGGGACTAGCGGCAGATACGCAATATTTT. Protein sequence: CASRGLAADTQYF.

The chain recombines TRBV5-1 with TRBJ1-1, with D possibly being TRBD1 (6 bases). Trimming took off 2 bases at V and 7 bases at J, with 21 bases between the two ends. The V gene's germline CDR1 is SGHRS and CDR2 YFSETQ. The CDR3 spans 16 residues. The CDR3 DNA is TGCGCCAGCAGCTTTTTTCCTCGCAGGGGAGCGGGTGAAGCTTTCTTT. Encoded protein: CASSFFPRRGAGEAFF.

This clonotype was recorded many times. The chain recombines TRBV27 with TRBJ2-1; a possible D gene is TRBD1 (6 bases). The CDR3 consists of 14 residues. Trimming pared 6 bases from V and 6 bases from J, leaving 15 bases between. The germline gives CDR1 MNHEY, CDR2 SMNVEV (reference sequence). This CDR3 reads CASRRQGMGNEQFF. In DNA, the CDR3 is TGTGCCAGCAGACGGCAGGGGATGGGCAATGAGCAGTTCTTC.

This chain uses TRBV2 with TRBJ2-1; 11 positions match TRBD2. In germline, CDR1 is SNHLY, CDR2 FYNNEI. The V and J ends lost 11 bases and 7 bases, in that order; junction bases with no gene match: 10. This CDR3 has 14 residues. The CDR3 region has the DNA TGTGCCGGGCAACGACTAGCGGGGACTAATGAGCAGTTCTTC. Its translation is CAGQRLAGTNEQFF.

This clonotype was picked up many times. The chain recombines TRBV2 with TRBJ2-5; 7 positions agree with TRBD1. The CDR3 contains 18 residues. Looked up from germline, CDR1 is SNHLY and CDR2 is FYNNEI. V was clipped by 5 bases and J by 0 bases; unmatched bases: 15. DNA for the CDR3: TGTGCCAGCAGTCCAGACAGGGATATTTTGAAGTACCAAGAGACCCAGTACTTC. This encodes CASSPDRDILKYQETQYF. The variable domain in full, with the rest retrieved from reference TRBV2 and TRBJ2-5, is EPEVTQTPSHQVTQMGQEVILRCVPISNHLYFYWYRQILGQKVEFLVSFYNNEISEKSEIFDDQFSVERPDGSNFTLKIRSTKLEDSAMYFCASSPDRDILKYQETQYFGPGTRLLVL.

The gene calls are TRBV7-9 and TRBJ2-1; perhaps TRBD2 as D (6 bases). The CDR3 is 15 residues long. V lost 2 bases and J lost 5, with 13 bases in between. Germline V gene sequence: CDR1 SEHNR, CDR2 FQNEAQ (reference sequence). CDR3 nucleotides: TGTGCCAGCAGCTTACTGGGAGCGGGTCACAATGAGCAGTTCTTC. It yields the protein CASSLLGAGHNEQFF.

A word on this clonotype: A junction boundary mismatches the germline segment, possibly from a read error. The CDR3 is CAGSKDVNTEAFF. The CDR3 DNA sequence: TGTGCCGGCAGCAAGGACGTGAACACTGAAGCTTTCTTT. This chain connects TRBV7-2 to TRBJ1-1, with D unclear. The CDR3 totals 13 residues. From germline, CDR1 is SGHTA and CDR2 FQGNSA.

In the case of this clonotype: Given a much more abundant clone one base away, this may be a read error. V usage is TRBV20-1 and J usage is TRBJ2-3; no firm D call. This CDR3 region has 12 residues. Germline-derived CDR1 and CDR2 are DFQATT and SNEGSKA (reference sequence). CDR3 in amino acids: CRALTAADTQYF. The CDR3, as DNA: TGCAGGGCTCTAACGGCCGCAGATACGCAGTATTTT.

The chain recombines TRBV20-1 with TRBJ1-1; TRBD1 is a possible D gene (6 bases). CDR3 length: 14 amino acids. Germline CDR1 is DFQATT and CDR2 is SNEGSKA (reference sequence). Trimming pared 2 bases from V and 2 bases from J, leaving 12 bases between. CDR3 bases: TGCAGTGCTAGACCGGGGGCGGAAAACACTGAAGCTTTCTTT. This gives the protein CSARPGAENTEAFF.

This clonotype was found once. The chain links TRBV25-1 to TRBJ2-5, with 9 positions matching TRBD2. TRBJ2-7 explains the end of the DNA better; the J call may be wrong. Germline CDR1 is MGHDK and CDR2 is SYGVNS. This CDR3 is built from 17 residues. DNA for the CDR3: TGTGCCAGCAGTGAAAAGGGACTAGCAGGCCTAGCCTACGAGCAGTACTTC. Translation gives CASSEKGLAGLAYEQYF.

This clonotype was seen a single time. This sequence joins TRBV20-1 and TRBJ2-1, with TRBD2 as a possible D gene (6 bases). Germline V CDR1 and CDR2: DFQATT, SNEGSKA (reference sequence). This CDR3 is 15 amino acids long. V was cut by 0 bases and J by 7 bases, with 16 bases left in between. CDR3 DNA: TGCAGTGCTAGAGATGAAGGGCGGGGCCTAAATGAGCAGTTCTTC. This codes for CSARDEGRGLNEQFF.

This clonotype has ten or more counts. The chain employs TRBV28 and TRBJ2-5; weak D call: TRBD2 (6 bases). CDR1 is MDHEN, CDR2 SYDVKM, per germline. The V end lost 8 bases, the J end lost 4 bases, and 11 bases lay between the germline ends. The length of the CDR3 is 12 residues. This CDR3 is CASGGNRETQYF. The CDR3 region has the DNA TGTGCCAGCGGGGGGAACCGAGAGACCCAGTACTTC.

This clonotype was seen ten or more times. CDR3 loop: CASSLLLAETQYF. CDR3 in DNA: TGCGCCAGCAGCTTGTTACTGGCAGAGACCCAGTACTTC. The chain employs TRBV5-1 and TRBJ2-5, with no clear D. The V gene's germline CDR1 is SGHRS and CDR2 YFSETQ. The V end lost 1 base, the J end lost 4 bases, and 8 bases lay between the germline ends. The CDR3 covers 13 residues.

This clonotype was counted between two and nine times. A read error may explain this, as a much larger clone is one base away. This CDR3 is CASSLAVSYNEQYF. CDR3 in DNA: TGTGCCAGCAGCTTAGCTGTTTCCTACAATGAGCAGTACTTC. V gene TRBV11-2 combines with J gene TRBJ2-1; no clear D. Near its end, the DNA agrees better with TRBJ2-7, so the J call may be wrong. CDR3 size: 14 residues. CDR1 SGHAT and CDR2 FQNNGV come from the germline V gene.

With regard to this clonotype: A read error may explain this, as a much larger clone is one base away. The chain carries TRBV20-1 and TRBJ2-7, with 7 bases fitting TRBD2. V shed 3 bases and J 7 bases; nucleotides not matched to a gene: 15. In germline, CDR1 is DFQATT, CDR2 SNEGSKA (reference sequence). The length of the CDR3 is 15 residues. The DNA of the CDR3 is TGCAGTGCTAGCTTTGGGGGGGTGGGGCGGAATGAGCAGTACTTC. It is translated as CSASFGGVGRNEQYF.